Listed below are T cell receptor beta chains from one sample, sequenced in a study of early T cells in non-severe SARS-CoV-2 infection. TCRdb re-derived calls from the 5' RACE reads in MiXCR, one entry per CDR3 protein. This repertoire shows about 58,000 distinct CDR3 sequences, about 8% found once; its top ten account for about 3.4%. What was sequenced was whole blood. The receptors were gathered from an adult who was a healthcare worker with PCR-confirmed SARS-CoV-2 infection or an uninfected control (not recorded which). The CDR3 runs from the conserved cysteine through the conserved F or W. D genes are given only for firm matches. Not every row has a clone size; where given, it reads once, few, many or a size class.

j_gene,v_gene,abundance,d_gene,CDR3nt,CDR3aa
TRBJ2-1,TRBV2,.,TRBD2,TGTGCCAGTAAGGGACTAGCGGGAGTCGATGAGCAGTTCTTC,CASKGLAGVDEQFF
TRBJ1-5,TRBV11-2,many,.,TGTGCCAGCAGCTTAGACAGGGGCCATCAGCCCCAGCATTTT,CASSLDRGHQPQHF
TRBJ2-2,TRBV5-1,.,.,TGCGCCAGCAGCTTGGACCTGACCGGGGAGCTGTTTTTT,CASSLDLTGELFF
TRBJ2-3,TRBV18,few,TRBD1,TGTGCCAGCTCACGGAGGACAGGGATCGACACAGATACGCAGTATTTT,CASSRRTGIDTDTQYF
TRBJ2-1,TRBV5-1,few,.,TGCGCCAGCAGCTTGTCAGCGACCTACAATGAGCAGTTCTTC,CASSLSATYNEQFF
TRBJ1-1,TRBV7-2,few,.,TGTGCCAGCAGCGTAAGTAAGGGCGGCACTGAAGCTTTCTTT,CASSVSKGGTEAFF
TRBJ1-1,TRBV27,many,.,TGTGCCACCTCCGAGGGCAACGAAGCTTTCTTT,CATSEGNEAFF
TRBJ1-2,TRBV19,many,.,TGTGCCAGTAGTGTCGACAGTGGAGTCTATGGCTACACCTTC,CASSVDSGVYGYTF
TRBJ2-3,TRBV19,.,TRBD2,TGTGCCAGTAGTATAGATCGTAGCGGGAGTACAGATACGCAGTATTTT,CASSIDRSGSTDTQYF
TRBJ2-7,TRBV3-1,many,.,TGTGCCAGCAGCCAAGGAGAGAGCGGAAACCCCTACGAGCAGTACTTC,CASSQGESGNPYEQYF
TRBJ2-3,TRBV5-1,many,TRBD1,TGCGCCAGCAGCTTCGCGGACAGGGGGGAGTCAGATACGCAGTATTTT,CASSFADRGESDTQYF
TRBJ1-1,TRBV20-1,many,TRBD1,TGCAGTGCTTTTCGGGACAGGGGTACTGAAGCTTTCTTT,CSAFRDRGTEAFF
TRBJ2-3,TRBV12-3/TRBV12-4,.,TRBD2,TGTGCCAGCAGTGAGAGCGGGAGGGCCGAAGATACGCAGTATTTT,CASSESGRAEDTQYF
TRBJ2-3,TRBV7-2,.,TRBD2,TGTGCCAGCAGCCCCTGGACTAGCGGGTCCACAGATACGCAGTATTTT,CASSPWTSGSTDTQYF
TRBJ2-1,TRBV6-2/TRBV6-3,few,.,TGTGCCAGCAGTCCCCGGGACACACACCACTCCTACAATGAGCAGTTCTTC,CASSPRDTHHSYNEQFF
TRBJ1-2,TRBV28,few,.,TGTGCCAGCAGATGGACCGGGGGAGACTACACCTTC,CASRWTGGDYTF
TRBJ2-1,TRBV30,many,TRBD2,TGTGCCTGGAGTGCCGGGACTAGCAGATACAATGAGCAGTTCTTC,CAWSAGTSRYNEQFF
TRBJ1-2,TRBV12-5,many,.,TGTGCTAGTGGTCCGGACAGAACTAACTATGGCTACACCTTC,CASGPDRTNYGYTF
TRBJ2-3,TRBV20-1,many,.,TGCAGTGCTAGGGACTATGTGGGGAAAGGGACAGATACGCAGTATTTT,CSARDYVGKGTDTQYF
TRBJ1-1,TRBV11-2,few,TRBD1,TGTGCCAGCAGCATACAGGGGGCTGACACTGAAGCTTTCTTT,CASSIQGADTEAFF
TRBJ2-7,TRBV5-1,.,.,TGCGCCAGCAGCTTGGGTCAGGGCTTCGACGAGCAGTACTTC,CASSLGQGFDEQYF
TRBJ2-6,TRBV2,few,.,TGTGCCAGCAGGGAGTCTGGGGCCAACGTCCTGACTTTC,CASRESGANVLTF
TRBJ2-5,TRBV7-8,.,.,TGTGCCAGCAGCTGGGGGACGTTCCAAGAGACCCAGTACTTC,CASSWGTFQETQYF
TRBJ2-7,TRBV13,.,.,TGTGCCAGCAGAGGGCCCTACTCCTACGAGCAGTACTTC,CASRGPYSYEQYF
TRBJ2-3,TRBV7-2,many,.,TGTGCCAGCAGCTTAGAACCCGGCGGAGATACGCAGTATTTT,CASSLEPGGDTQYF
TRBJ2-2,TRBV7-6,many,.,TGTGCCAGCAGGCGCAGGCCGGACGACACCGGGGAGCTGTTTTTT,CASRRRPDDTGELFF